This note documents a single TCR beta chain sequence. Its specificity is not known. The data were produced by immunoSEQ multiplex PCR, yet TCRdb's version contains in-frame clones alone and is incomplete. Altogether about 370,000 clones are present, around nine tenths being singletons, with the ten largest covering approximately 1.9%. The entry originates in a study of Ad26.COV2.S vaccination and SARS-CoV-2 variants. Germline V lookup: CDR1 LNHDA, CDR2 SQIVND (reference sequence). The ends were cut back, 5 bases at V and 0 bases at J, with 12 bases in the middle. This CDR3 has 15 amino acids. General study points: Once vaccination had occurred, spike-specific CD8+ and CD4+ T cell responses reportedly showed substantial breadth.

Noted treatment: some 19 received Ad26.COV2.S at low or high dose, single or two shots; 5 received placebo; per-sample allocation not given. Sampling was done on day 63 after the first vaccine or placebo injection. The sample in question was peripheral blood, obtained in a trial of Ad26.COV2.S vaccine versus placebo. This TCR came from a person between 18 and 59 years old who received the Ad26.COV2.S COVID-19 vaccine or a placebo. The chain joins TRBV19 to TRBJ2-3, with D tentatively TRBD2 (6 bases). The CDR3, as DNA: TGTGCCAGTAGTCCCCAAGGGACTAGCACAGATACGCAGTATTTT. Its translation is CASSPQGTSTDTQYF.